The clone carrying this T cell receptor (beta chain) was counted only a few times. A junction boundary mismatches the germline segment, possibly from a read error. The record originates from a study of T cell repertoires in cytomegalovirus infection. Study information: It was the public TCR beta signatures that indicated both CMV infection and matching HLA type.

The germline CDR1 and CDR2 sequences are MGHRA and YSYEKL. The CDR3 is 18 amino acids. Each CDR3 protein gets one entry after TCRdb re-called the reads with MiXCR. The sample has about 680,000 distinct CDR3 sequences, 24% seen once. This sequence originates from a human donor in good health (CMV status not recorded). Some clones in this sample may be carry-over from other donors' samples. V usage is TRBV4-1 and J usage is TRBJ2-2, with TRBD1 matching 7 bases. Input material: CD8+ T cells from PBMCs. CDR3 bases: TGCGCCAGCAGCCAGGAGGACAGGTTAAGGTCTAACATCGGGGAGCTGTTTTTT. Translated, it gives CASSQEDRLRSNIGELFF.